This TCR beta chain was recorded in a study of blood T cell repertoires in COVID-19. Study overall: Both acute and convalescent COVID-19 samples were obtained from the United States, Italy and Spain.

CDR3 length equals 12 residues. The V end was cut by 5 bases, the J end by 10 bases, with 9 bases between. Germline lookup yields CDR1 WSHSY and CDR2 SAAADI. Source study methods: Reference gene primer amplification in the assay estimated nucleated cell counts. The assay was immunoSEQ multiplex PCR, and TCRdb's table has in-frame clones only and misses some. For V, J and clone size, that table is used; D and trimming come from the DNA. The table includes roughly 200,000 clones, approximately 87% detected once. This sequence originates from a man aged 60 to 69 who had recovered from COVID-19. The sequenced sample was peripheral blood. V and J are TRBV10-2 and TRBJ1-6; no clear D. For the CDR3, the DNA is TGCGCCAGCAGTCGTCCGGGGTCACCCCTCCACTTT. Translated, it gives CASSRPGSPLHF.